This passage covers 5 T cell receptor beta chains from one sample sequenced in a study of blood T cells in healthy people across ages. Through a sample-barcoded 5' primer and a J-beta primer mix, a second PCR was run for about 6 to 12 cycles. TCRdb reprocessed the 5' RACE reads via MiXCR and lists one record per CDR3 protein. The table includes about a million distinct CDR3 sequences, 35% to 45% detected once. Sequencing input: blood. These receptors all stem from a man aged 18 to 29 in good health.

This clonotype was recorded a few times. J is TRBJ1-2 and V is TRBV6-5; unclear D gene. The V end was cut by 5 bases, the J end by 4 bases, with 14 bases between. The CDR3 sequence is 14 residues long. CDR1 and CDR2 (germline): MNHEY, SVGAGI. As DNA, the CDR3 is TGTGCCAGCAGTCCGGACGGCAACCTCTATGGCTACACCTTC. Translating it yields CASSPDGNLYGYTF.

The sample holds a few counts of this clonotype. The genes are TRBV5-6 and TRBJ2-7; D perhaps matches TRBD1 (5 bases). This CDR3 is built from 13 residues. In germline, CDR1 is SGHDT, CDR2 YYEEEE. V lost 5 bases and J 2 bases, leaving 11 bases between the germline ends. The CDR3 DNA is TGTGCCAGCAGACGGACAAGTACCTACGAGCAGTACTTC. Protein sequence: CASRRTSTYEQYF.

The genes are TRBV21-1 and TRBJ2-4; the table's D gene call, TRBD1, was not cross checked with the DNA. TRBV21-1 is assigned pseudogene status. The length of the CDR3 is 20 residues. Written as DNA, the CDR3 is TGTGCCAGCAGCAAAGAAGTCGAGGGGGAGAAACGCCTAGCCAAAAACATTCAGTACTTC. Its protein is CASSKEVEGEKRLAKNIQYF.

This sequence joins TRBV11-2 and TRBJ2-1; possibly TRBD1 for D (5 bases). This CDR3 comprises 17 residues. V shed 6 bases and J shed 3 bases, with 21 bases lying between them. The germline gives CDR1 SGHAT, CDR2 FQNNGV. The CDR3: CASRTYKGQGRYNEQFF. CDR3 DNA: TGTGCCAGCAGAACCTATAAAGGTCAGGGTCGCTACAATGAGCAGTTCTTC.

V is TRBV4-3 and J is TRBJ2-1, with D hard to call. The germline V gene has CDR1 LGHNA and CDR2 YSLEER. This CDR3 comprises 15 residues. The ends were cut back, 0 bases at V and 13 bases at J, with 19 bases in the middle. The CDR3 here is CASSQDRSFRETQFF. In DNA, the CDR3 is TGCGCCAGCAGCCAAGATAGGAGCTTTCGAGAGACCCAGTTCTTC.